The rows below give T cell receptor beta chains drawn from one sample of a study of T cells expressing NK-cell markers. TCRdb reprocessed the 5' RACE reads, keeping one entry per CDR3 protein, no DNA. The sample holds 8,000 or so distinct CDR3 sequences. The material sequenced was blood T cells: a sorted CD56 or NKG2C T cell subset, CD4+ or CD8+ T cells, or bulk PBMC T cells (not recorded which). The receptors shown here come from a man aged 18 to 29 in good health. The CDR3 runs from the conserved cysteine through the conserved F or W. A row's size may be missing; if present it is once, few, many or a size class.

J,size,length,V,CDR3
TRBJ2-3,.,15,TRBV7-9,CASSLSTSGRDTQYF
TRBJ2-6,medium-sized,18,TRBV12-3/TRBV12-4,CASSYLGGRADGANVLTF
TRBJ2-7,medium-sized,16,TRBV3-1,CASSQDREGAGDEQYF
TRBJ2-7,medium-sized,15,TRBV12-3/TRBV12-4,CASSPVSFRSGEQYF
TRBJ2-3,.,15,TRBV6-4,CASSDSFEGADTQYF
TRBJ2-5,.,17,TRBV7-9,CASSRNYLSSRQETQYF
TRBJ1-4,medium-sized,15,TRBV5-1,CASSLAGLISEKLFF
TRBJ2-4,.,17,TRBV20-1,CSARDRFFREGKNIQYF
TRBJ2-5,medium-sized,15,TRBV5-1,CASSLAGRAKETQYF
TRBJ2-2,.,12,TRBV19,CASSRQGGELFF
TRBJ2-1,.,14,TRBV5-1,CASSLGRENNEQFF
TRBJ1-1,medium-sized,13,TRBV29-1,CSAERRLNTEAFF
TRBJ2-1,medium-sized,15,TRBV4-3,CASSQDLAGGNEQFF
TRBJ2-1,.,13,TRBV19,CASGTGVYNEQFF
TRBJ1-2,.,14,TRBV11-3,CASSLGLQGSGYTF
TRBJ2-3,.,13,TRBV19,CASSTGGPDTQYF
TRBJ1-5,.,13,TRBV12-5,CAGGLKGSQPQHF
TRBJ1-2,medium-sized,13,TRBV7-9,CASSAGTAYGYTF
TRBJ2-2,.,18,TRBV28,CASSLWGSGRFNTGELFF
TRBJ2-1,.,16,TRBV7-2,CASSPHSGRSYNEQFF
TRBJ2-1,.,14,TRBV7-3,CASSRIQGVDEQFF
TRBJ2-2,.,16,TRBV7-9,CASSLGDRGNTGELFF
TRBJ2-1,medium-sized,15,TRBV4-3,CASSQDIGSGLEQFF
TRBJ1-2,.,11,TRBV3-1,CASSQGTGYTF